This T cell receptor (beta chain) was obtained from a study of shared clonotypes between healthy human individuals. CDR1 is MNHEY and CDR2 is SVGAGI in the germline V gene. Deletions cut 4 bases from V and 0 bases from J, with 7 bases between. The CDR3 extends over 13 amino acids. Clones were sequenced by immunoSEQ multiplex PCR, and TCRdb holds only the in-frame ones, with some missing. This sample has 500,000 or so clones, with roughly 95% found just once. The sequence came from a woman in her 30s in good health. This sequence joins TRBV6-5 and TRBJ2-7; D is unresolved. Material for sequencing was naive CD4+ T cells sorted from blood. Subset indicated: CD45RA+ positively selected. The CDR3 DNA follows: TGTGCCAGCAGTTTCGACGGCTCCTACGAGCAGTACTTC. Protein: CASSFDGSYEQYF.